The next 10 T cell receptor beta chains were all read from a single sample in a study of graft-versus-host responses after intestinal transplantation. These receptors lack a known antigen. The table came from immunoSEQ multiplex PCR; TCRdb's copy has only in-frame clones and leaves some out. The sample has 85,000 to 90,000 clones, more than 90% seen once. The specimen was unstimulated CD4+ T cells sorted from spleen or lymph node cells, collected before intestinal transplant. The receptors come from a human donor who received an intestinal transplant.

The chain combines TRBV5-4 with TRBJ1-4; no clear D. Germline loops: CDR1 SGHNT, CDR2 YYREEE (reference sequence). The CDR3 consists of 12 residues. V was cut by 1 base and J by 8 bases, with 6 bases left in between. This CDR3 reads CASSLTDEKLFF. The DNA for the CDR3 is TGTGCCAGCAGCTTGACTGACGAAAAACTGTTTTTT.

The CDR3 here is CASSLGQPSGNTIYF. CDR3 coding DNA: TGTGCCAGCAGCTTAGGACAACCGTCTGGAAACACCATATATTTT. The chain combines TRBV7-9 with TRBJ1-3; D unclear. Germline loops: CDR1 SEHNR, CDR2 FQNEAQ (reference sequence). Trimming took off 1 base at V and 1 base at J, with 8 bases between the two ends. The CDR3 runs to 15 residues.

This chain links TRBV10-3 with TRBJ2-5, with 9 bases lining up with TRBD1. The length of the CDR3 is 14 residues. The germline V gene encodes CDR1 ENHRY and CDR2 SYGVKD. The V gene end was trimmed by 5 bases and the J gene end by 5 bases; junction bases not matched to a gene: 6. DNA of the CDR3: TGTGCCATCAGTCCCGGACAGGGGTGGGAGACCCAGTACTTC. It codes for CAISPGQGWETQYF.

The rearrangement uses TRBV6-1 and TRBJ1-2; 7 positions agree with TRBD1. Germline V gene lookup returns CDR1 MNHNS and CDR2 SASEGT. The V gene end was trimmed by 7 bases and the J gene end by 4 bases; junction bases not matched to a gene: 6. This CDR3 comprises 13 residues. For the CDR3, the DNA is TGTGCCAGCATAGGGGGACAGTCCTATGGCTACACCTTC. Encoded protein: CASIGGQSYGYTF.

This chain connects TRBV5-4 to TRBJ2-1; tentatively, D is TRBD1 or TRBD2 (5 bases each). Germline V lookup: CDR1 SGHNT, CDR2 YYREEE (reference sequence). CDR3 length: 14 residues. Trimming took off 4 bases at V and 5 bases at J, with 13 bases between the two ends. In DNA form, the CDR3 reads TGTGCCAGCAGCCCCGGGACCCAGAACAATGAGCAGTTCTTC. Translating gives CASSPGTQNNEQFF.

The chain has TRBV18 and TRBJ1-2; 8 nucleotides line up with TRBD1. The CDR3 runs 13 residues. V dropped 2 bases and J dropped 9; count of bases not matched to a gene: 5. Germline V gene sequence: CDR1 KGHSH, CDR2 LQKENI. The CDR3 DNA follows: TGTGCCAGCTCACCAGGGACAGGTCGGCGCTACACCTTC. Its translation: CASSPGTGRRYTF.

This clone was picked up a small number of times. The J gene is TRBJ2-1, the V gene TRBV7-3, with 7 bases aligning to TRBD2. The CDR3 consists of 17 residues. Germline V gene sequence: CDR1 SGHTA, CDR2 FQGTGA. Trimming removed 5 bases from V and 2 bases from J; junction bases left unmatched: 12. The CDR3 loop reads CASSLRPSLAAYNEQFF. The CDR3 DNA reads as TGTGCCAGCAGCCTAAGGCCCTCTCTAGCGGCCTACAATGAGCAGTTCTTC.

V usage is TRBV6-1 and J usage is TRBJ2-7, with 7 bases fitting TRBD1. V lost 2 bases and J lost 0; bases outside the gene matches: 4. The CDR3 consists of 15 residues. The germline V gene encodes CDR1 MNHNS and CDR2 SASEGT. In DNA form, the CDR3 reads TGTGCCAGCAGTGAATCGGGGACAGCCTCCTACGAGCAGTACTTC. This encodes CASSESGTASYEQYF.

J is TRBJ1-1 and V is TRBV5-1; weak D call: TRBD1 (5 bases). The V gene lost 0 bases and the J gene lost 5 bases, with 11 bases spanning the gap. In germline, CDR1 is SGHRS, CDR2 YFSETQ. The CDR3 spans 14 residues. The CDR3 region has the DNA TGCGCCAGCAGCTTGGAGGGGAGGGTGACTGAAGCTTTCTTT. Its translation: CASSLEGRVTEAFF.

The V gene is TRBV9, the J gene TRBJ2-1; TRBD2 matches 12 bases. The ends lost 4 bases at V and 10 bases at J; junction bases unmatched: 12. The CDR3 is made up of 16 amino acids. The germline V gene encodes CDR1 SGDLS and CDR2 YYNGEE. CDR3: CASSPHLTSGSGEQFF. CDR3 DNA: TGTGCCAGCAGCCCACACCTGACTAGCGGGAGCGGCGAGCAGTTCTTC.